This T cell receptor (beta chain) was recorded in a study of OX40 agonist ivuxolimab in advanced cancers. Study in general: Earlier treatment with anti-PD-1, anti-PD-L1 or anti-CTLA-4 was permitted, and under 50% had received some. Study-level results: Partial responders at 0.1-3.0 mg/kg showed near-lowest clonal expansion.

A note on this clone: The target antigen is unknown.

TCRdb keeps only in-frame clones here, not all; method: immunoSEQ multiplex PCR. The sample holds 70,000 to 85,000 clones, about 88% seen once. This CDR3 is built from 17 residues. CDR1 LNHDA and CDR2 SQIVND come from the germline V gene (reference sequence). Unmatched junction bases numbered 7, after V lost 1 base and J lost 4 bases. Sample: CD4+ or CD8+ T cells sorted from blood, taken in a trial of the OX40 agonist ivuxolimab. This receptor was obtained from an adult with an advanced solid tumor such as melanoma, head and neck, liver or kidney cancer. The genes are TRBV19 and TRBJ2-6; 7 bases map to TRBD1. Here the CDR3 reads CASSIVRQGAGANVLTF. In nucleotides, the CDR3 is TGTGCCAGTAGTATAGTTCGACAGGGAGCCGGGGCCAACGTCCTGACTTTC.